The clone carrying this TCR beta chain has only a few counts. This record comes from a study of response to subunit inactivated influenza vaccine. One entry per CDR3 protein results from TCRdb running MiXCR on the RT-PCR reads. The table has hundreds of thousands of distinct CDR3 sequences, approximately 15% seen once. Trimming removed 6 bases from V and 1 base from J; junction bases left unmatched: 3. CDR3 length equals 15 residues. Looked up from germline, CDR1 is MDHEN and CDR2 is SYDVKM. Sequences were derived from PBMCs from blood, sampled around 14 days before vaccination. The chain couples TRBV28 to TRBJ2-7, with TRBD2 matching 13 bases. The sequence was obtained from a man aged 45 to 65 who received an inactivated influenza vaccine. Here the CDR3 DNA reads TGTGCCAGCAGGAGGGGACTAGCGGGGTCCTACGAGCAGTACTTC. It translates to CASRRGLAGSYEQYF.